Shown below are 16 T cell receptor beta chains from a single sample sequenced in a study of T-cell reconstitution after alpha-beta-depleted transplantation in children. Molecular barcoding with unique molecular identifiers was used for the TCRbeta library. TCRdb re-called the PCR reads with MiXCR, one entry per CDR3 protein. The sample has around 580,000 distinct CDR3 sequences, 27% seen once. Sequencing used PBMCs, obtained before TCRalphabeta/CD19-depleted stem cell transplant. These receptors were collected from a boy in the first two years of life with Wiskott-Aldrich syndrome, due to receive a stem cell transplant.

This clonotype occurred a few times. The chain is built from TRBV7-2 and TRBJ2-3; possible D gene TRBD2, 6 bases. The CDR3 contains 16 residues. Germline V gene lookup returns CDR1 SGHTA and CDR2 FQGNSA. The V gene lost 5 bases and the J gene lost 3 bases, with 18 bases spanning the gap. CDR3 region: CASSLRTGAGTDTQYF. The CDR3 DNA follows: TGTGCCAGCAGCCTACGAACGGGAGCTGGGACAGATACGCAGTATTTT. The entire variable domain, with the rest obtained from reference TRBV7-2 and TRBJ2-3, is as follows: GAGVSQSPSNKVTEKGKDVELRCDPISGHTALYWYRQSLGQGLEFLIYFQGNSAPDKSGLPSDRFSAERTGGSVSTLTIQRTQQEDSAVYLCASSLRTGAGTDTQYFGPGTRLTVL.

This clonotype was counted only a few times. The rearrangement links TRBV7-9 to TRBJ2-5; D is perhaps TRBD2 (6 bases). Trimming pared 4 bases from V and 5 bases from J, leaving 20 bases between. The CDR3 totals 16 residues. The germline V gene has CDR1 SEHNR and CDR2 FQNEAQ (reference sequence). The CDR3 loop reads CASSWGTRGSQETQYF. CDR3 DNA sequence: TGTGCCAGCAGCTGGGGGACGCGGGGATCGCAGGAGACCCAGTACTTC.

This clonotype was seen only a few times. V and J are TRBV28 and TRBJ2-7; 10 bases map to TRBD2. Germline loops: CDR1 MDHEN, CDR2 SYDVKM. The CDR3 is 15 amino acids. The V segment lost 7 bases and the J segment 3 bases; nucleotides outside the gene matches: 9. CDR3 sequence (DNA): TGTGCCAGCACTCTTAAGACTAGCGGGTACTACGAGCAGTACTTC. Its protein is CASTLKTSGYYEQYF.

This chain links TRBV7-7 with TRBJ2-3; 10 positions agree with TRBD2. With 5 bases clipped from V and 0 bases from J, the junction kept 8 bases outside the gene matches. Germline CDR1 is SSHAT and CDR2 is FNYEAQ (reference sequence). The CDR3 is made up of 17 amino acids. The CDR3 sequence is CASSPARLAGSTDTQYF. The DNA of the CDR3 is TGTGCCAGCAGCCCAGCCCGACTAGCGGGTAGCACAGATACGCAGTATTTT. Supplemented by reference TRBV7-7 and TRBJ2-3, the full variable domain reads GAGVSQSPRYKVTKRGQDVTLRCDPISSHATLYWYQQALGQGPEFLTYFNYEAQPDKSGLPSDRFSAERPEGSISTLTIQRTEQRDSAMYRCASSPARLAGSTDTQYFGPGTRLTVL.

The chain employs TRBV12-3 or TRBV12-4 and TRBJ1-3; 10 bases agree with TRBD1. The CDR3 spans 17 residues. V lost 5 bases, J lost 2 bases, and 9 bases stayed unmatched. The CDR3, as DNA: TGTGCCAGCAGTCTCATTACCGGACAGGGGGCTGGAAACACCATATATTTT. Residues: CASSLITGQGAGNTIYF.

This clonotype is a singleton in its sample. The CDR3 spells CASTKTSDHNEQFF. The DNA for the CDR3 is TGTGCCAGCACCAAGACTAGCGATCACAATGAGCAGTTCTTC. J is TRBJ2-1 and V is TRBV12-3 or TRBV12-4, with 8 positions matching TRBD2. This CDR3 has 14 residues. V was clipped by 7 bases and J by 5 bases; unmatched bases: 7.

This clonotype came up a few times. The chain employs TRBV7-9 and TRBJ2-5, with a weak D call TRBD2 (6 bases). CDR1 and CDR2 (germline): SEHNR, FQNEAQ (reference sequence). Trimming removed 5 bases at V and 4 bases at J, with 17 bases between. The CDR3 has 15 residues. CDR3 sequence: CASSAFGGISETQYF. CDR3 nucleotides: TGTGCCAGCAGCGCCTTTGGGGGGATTTCAGAGACCCAGTACTTC.

The chain uses TRBV20-1 and TRBJ2-3; TRBD2 aligns across 9 bases. Germline values: CDR1 DFQATT, CDR2 SNEGSKA (reference sequence). This CDR3 contains 15 residues. The junction had 6 bases not matched to a gene; V was cut back by 3 bases and J by 2 bases. Here the CDR3 DNA reads TGCAGTGCTAGTAAGGCTAGCGGGGACACAGATACGCAGTATTTT. The encoded protein is CSASKASGDTDTQYF.

Here the CDR3 reads CSARTSIGQGNQPQHF. The CDR3 nucleotides are TGCAGTGCTAGAACCTCAATCGGACAGGGTAATCAGCCCCAGCATTTT. This rearrangement joins TRBV20-1 to TRBJ1-5, with 8 bases that match TRBD1. This CDR3 region has 16 residues. The germline V gene has CDR1 DFQATT and CDR2 SNEGSKA (reference sequence). After removal of 2 bases from V and 4 bases from J, the junction contained 10 bases not matched to a gene.

The rearrangement links TRBV29-1 to TRBJ1-2; 7 bases match TRBD1. Germline V gives CDR1 SQVTM, CDR2 ANQGSEA. The V and J ends lost 4 bases and 8 bases, in that order; junction bases with no gene match: 7. The CDR3 is made up of 12 amino acids. The CDR3 region has the DNA TGCAGCGTTGCTCGTACAGGGGACGGCTACACCTTC. Its translation: CSVARTGDGYTF.

V gene TRBV20-1 combines with J gene TRBJ1-1; D not resolved. Germline values: CDR1 DFQATT, CDR2 SNEGSKA (reference sequence). The CDR3 length is 14 residues. Trimming shortened V by 1 base and J by 6 bases, and 15 bases separated the two germline ends. The CDR3 DNA reads TGCAGTGCTAGAGTGGCTAGCTTTGGCGCTGAAGCTTTCTTT. Translated: CSARVASFGAEAFF.

The chain's CDR3 is CSVGVRDYEQYF. The CDR3 nucleotides read TGCAGCGTTGGGGTCAGGGACTACGAGCAGTACTTC. V and J are TRBV29-1 and TRBJ2-7; a weak D match, TRBD1 (5 bases). Trimming took off 4 bases at V and 3 bases at J, with 10 bases between the two ends. Per germline, CDR1 SQVTM and CDR2 ANQGSEA. This CDR3 has 12 residues.

This chain links TRBV5-1 with TRBJ1-4, with TRBD1 matching 7 bases. The length of the CDR3 is 16 residues. Germline CDR1 SGHRS, CDR2 YFSETQ. Trimming at V came to 2 bases and at J to 5 bases, leaving 9 bases not matched to a gene. The CDR3 here is CASSFIAGQKNEKLFF. The CDR3 DNA reads TGCGCCAGCAGCTTTATCGCGGGACAGAAAAATGAAAAACTGTTTTTT.

The table lists this clonotype with a few counts. V gene TRBV20-1 combines with J gene TRBJ1-2; the D gene is possibly TRBD1 (6 bases). Germline V CDR1 and CDR2: DFQATT, SNEGSKA (reference sequence). The CDR3 extends over 14 amino acids. The V gene lost 3 bases and the J gene lost 5 bases, with 16 bases spanning the gap. CDR3 coding DNA: TGCAGTGCTAGCCTACAGGGCACCCTTTATGGCTACACCTTC. It specifies CSASLQGTLYGYTF.

This clonotype was counted between two and nine times. The chain is built from TRBV10-3 and TRBJ2-1; D gene uncertain. Between the trimmed V and J ends, which lost 3 bases and 6 bases, there was a span of 12 bases. This CDR3 is built from 14 residues. CDR1 ENHRY and CDR2 SYGVKD come from the germline V gene. CDR3 coding DNA: TGTGCCATCAGTGATCTCCTCCCATCCAATGAGCAGTTCTTC. It encodes CAISDLLPSNEQFF.

V gene TRBV12-3 or TRBV12-4 combines with J gene TRBJ2-7, with TRBD1 identical over 7 bases. The trim removed 4 bases at V and 8 bases at J, leaving 5 bases unmatched. The CDR3 runs to 12 residues. CDR3 in amino acids: CASSYRDSKQYF. For the CDR3, the DNA is TGTGCCAGCAGTTATCGGGACAGTAAGCAGTACTTC.